Presented here are 32 T cell receptor beta chains from one specimen sequenced in a study of blood T cell repertoires in COVID-19 (TCRdb year 2020). The library was made by the immunoSEQ multiplex PCR assay. TCRdb limited this immuneACCESS table to in-frame rearrangements with V and J called. A share of clones is missing; checked studies link under half to unresolved V genes, and the rest is unexplained. The sample table lists approximately 140,000 clones, around four fifths of them with a count of one. The ten biggest clones cover roughly two fifths of the sample. Sequencing used peripheral blood. The source of these receptors is a human donor in a cohort sampled during active COVID-19.

On this clone itself: The junction departs from the called germline gene at one end, perhaps through a read error. This chain links TRBV25-1 with TRBJ1-6; the D gene is possibly TRBD1 (5 bases). CDR3 length: 12 amino acids. Per germline, CDR1 MGHDK and CDR2 SYGVNS. For the CDR3, the DNA is TGTGCCAGCCCCTGGGACTATTCCCCCCTCCACTTT. This encodes CASPWDYSPLHF.

This rearrangement joins TRBV10-1 to TRBJ1-1; the match to TRBD1 covers 10 bases. CDR1 is WNHNN and CDR2 is SYGVQD in the germline V gene (reference sequence). The CDR3 covers 13 residues. Trimming took 6 bases from V and 8 from J; bases not matched to a gene: 6. The CDR3 spells CASRAGTGVEAFF. The DNA of the CDR3 is TGCGCCAGCAGGGCCGGGACAGGGGTGGAAGCTTTCTTT.

This chain connects TRBV28 to TRBJ2-7, with 7 nucleotides matching TRBD1. CDR3 size: 12 residues. J lost 7 bases, V lost 6 bases, and 6 bases had no gene match. CDR1 MDHEN and CDR2 SYDVKM come from the germline V gene. The CDR3: CASSKGAREQYF. CDR3 DNA: TGTGCCAGCAGCAAGGGGGCGCGGGAGCAGTACTTC.

The V gene is TRBV14, the J gene TRBJ2-7; 8 nucleotides agree with TRBD1. This CDR3 is built from 13 residues. The J segment lost 6 bases and the V segment lost 4 bases, leaving 5 bases of the junction unmatched. The germline gives CDR1 SGHDN, CDR2 FVKESK. CDR3 DNA: TGTGCCAGCAGCCGACAGGGGACCGGCGAGCAGTACTTC. This translates into CASSRQGTGEQYF.

V gene TRBV2 combines with J gene TRBJ1-2; D ambiguous. The CDR3 contains 14 residues. Trimming pared 5 bases from V and 3 bases from J, leaving 13 bases between. The germline V gene has CDR1 SNHLY and CDR2 FYNNEI. The CDR3 DNA follows: TGTGCCAGCAGTTGGGAGTCGCAGGACTATGGCTACACCTTC. Its protein is CASSWESQDYGYTF.

This chain joins TRBV19 and TRBJ1-4; D might be TRBD1 (6 bases). Germline values: CDR1 LNHDA, CDR2 SQIVND (reference sequence). This CDR3 spans 15 amino acids. V lost 6 bases, J lost 6 bases, and 17 bases lay in between. For the CDR3, the DNA is TGTGCCAGTAGACGCCGCGGGCCAGGGGATGAAAAACTGTTTTTT. Translating gives CASRRRGPGDEKLFF.

The chain couples TRBV5-6 to TRBJ2-1; D is perhaps TRBD1 (5 bases). This CDR3 has 14 residues. Germline V gene data show CDR1 as SGHDT and CDR2 as YYEEEE. Trimming shortened V by 2 bases and J by 1 base, and 7 bases separated the two germline ends. The CDR3 loop reads CASSFQGSYNEQFF. The CDR3 region has the DNA TGTGCCAGCAGCTTCCAGGGATCCTACAATGAGCAGTTCTTC.

The rearrangement uses TRBV3-1 (or the pseudogene TRBV3-2) and TRBJ1-2; D gene ambiguous. Per the germline V gene, CDR1 is LGHDT and CDR2 is YNNKEL (reference sequence). V gave up 1 base and J gave up 7 bases, with 13 bases separating them. This CDR3 region has 14 residues. DNA for the CDR3: TGTGCCAGCAGCCAAGGAGAGGTATCGGTTGGCTACACCTTC. Residues: CASSQGEVSVGYTF.

The chain carries TRBV30 and TRBJ1-1; tentative D call: TRBD1 (5 bases). The germline gives CDR1 GTSNPN, CDR2 SVGIG (reference sequence). The CDR3 contains 16 residues. V was cut by 1 base and J by 0 bases, with 15 bases left in between. The CDR3 nucleotides are TGTGCCTGGAGTGGACTCGCGGGACTCATGAACACTGAAGCTTTCTTT. The encoded protein is CAWSGLAGLMNTEAFF.

The chain links TRBV6-5 to TRBJ1-4; a possible D gene is TRBD1 (6 bases). V lost 2 bases to trimming and J lost 7 bases, with 8 bases between them. The CDR3 sequence is 13 residues long. Germline V gives CDR1 MNHEY, CDR2 SVGAGI. The CDR3 loop reads CASSYGGAEKLFF. The CDR3 nucleotides read TGTGCCAGCAGTTACGGGGGGGCTGAAAAACTGTTTTTT.

Only a few counts were recorded for this clone. V is TRBV6-5 and J is TRBJ2-1, with D possibly being TRBD2 (6 bases). V lost 5 bases, J lost 8 bases, and 13 bases lay in between. The V gene's germline CDR1 is MNHEY and CDR2 SVGAGI. The CDR3 is 13 residues long. CDR3 nucleotides: TGTGCCAGCAGTCCGGGGGAATCGCATGAGCAGTTCTTC. It specifies CASSPGESHEQFF.

This chain connects TRBV6-2 or TRBV6-3 to TRBJ1-5; D call uncertain. Germline loops: CDR1 MNHEY, CDR2 SVGEGT. The CDR3 is made up of 13 amino acids. Trimming shortened V by 5 bases and J by 5 bases, and 10 bases separated the two germline ends. The CDR3 DNA is TGTGCCAGCAGTATCTGGCACGATCAGCCCCAGCATTTT. Translated: CASSIWHDQPQHF.

V is TRBV5-4 and J is TRBJ1-1; D unclear. The CDR3 totals 14 residues. V lost 4 bases to trimming and J lost 5 bases, with 15 bases between them. Germline V gene sequence: CDR1 SGHNT, CDR2 YYREEE (reference sequence). The DNA for the CDR3 is TGTGCCAGCAGCCTCACAACTAGGACGACTGAAGCTTTCTTT. Translating gives CASSLTTRTTEAFF.

J is TRBJ1-2 and V is TRBV19, with a weak D call TRBD1 (6 bases). V dropped 4 bases and J dropped 2 bases, with 14 bases sitting between them. CDR3 length equals 15 residues. The V gene's germline CDR1 is LNHDA and CDR2 SQIVND (reference sequence). The CDR3 coding sequence is TGTGCCAGTAGTAAGACCGGGGGGCAGAACTATGGCTACACCTTC. It is translated as CASSKTGGQNYGYTF.

The rearrangement links TRBV5-1 to TRBJ1-2, with D possibly matching TRBD1 (6 bases). CDR1 and CDR2 (germline): SGHRS, YFSETQ. The CDR3 runs 12 residues. Trimming took 7 bases from V and 8 from J, leaving 15 bases between them. This CDR3 is CASHPGGGGYTF. The CDR3 DNA sequence: TGCGCCAGCCACCCGGGGGGCGGCGGCTACACCTTC.

This chain connects TRBV3-1 (or the pseudogene TRBV3-2) to TRBJ1-1, with 7 bases lining up with TRBD1. CDR1 and CDR2 from the germline V gene are LGHDT and YNNKEL (reference sequence). Germline trimming cut 3 bases from V and 5 bases from J; bases unmatched to any gene: 6. This CDR3 contains 14 residues. This CDR3 is CASSHRDSRTEAFF. In nucleotides, the CDR3 is TGTGCCAGCAGCCACCGGGACAGTAGGACTGAAGCTTTCTTT.

This clone was found once. The J gene is TRBJ2-5, the V gene TRBV6-6; weak D call: TRBD2 (6 bases). The CDR3 has 13 amino acids. Germline V gives CDR1 MNHNY, CDR2 SVGAGI (reference sequence). V was pared by 4 bases and J by 7 bases, with 13 bases between. The CDR3 DNA reads TGTGCCAGCAGTTGGGAGGCTTTTTGGACCCAGTACTTC. Protein sequence: CASSWEAFWTQYF.

The chain's CDR3 is CASSSELAGGPSEQFF. The DNA of the CDR3 is TGTGCCAGCAGCTCCGAACTAGCGGGGGGCCCTAGTGAGCAGTTCTTC. The chain recombines TRBV5-4 with TRBJ2-1; 12 nucleotides agree with TRBD2. This CDR3 contains 16 residues. Germline V gives CDR1 SGHNT, CDR2 YYREEE (reference sequence). After removal of 3 bases from V and 9 bases from J, the junction contained 10 bases not matched to a gene.

The chain links TRBV30 to TRBJ1-3; 11 bases are a match to TRBD1. The germline gives CDR1 GTSNPN, CDR2 SVGIG (reference sequence). The trim removed 4 bases at V and 3 bases at J, leaving 2 bases unmatched. The CDR3 totals 14 residues. CDR3 sequence (DNA): TGTGCCTGGACGGACAGGGGGCTTGGAAACACCATATATTTT. This translates into CAWTDRGLGNTIYF.

The CDR3 DNA reads as TGCAGTGCTAGTAAGGGGGCAGGTAATGAAAAACTGTTTTTT. It translates to CSASKGAGNEKLFF. This chain connects TRBV20-1 to TRBJ1-4; 7 positions match TRBD1. The V gene's germline CDR1 is DFQATT and CDR2 SNEGSKA (reference sequence). The V and J ends lost 3 bases and 4 bases, in that order; junction bases with no gene match: 5. This CDR3 region has 14 residues.

The V call is TRBV30, the J call TRBJ1-2, with no clear D. The CDR3 spans 11 residues. Trimming cost V 8 bases and J 2 bases, with 9 bases left between them. Germline loops: CDR1 GTSNPN, CDR2 SVGIG (reference sequence). The CDR3 loop reads CALAVNYGYTF. DNA for the CDR3: TGTGCCCTAGCGGTGAACTATGGCTACACCTTC.

The rearrangement uses TRBV7-6 and TRBJ1-6; no clear D. Germline V gives CDR1 SGHVS, CDR2 FNYEAQ. V was clipped by 1 base and J by 1 base, with 5 bases between them. This CDR3 has 15 residues. The CDR3 here is CASSLGESYNSPLHF. The DNA for the CDR3 is TGTGCCAGCAGCTTAGGCGAATCCTATAATTCACCCCTCCACTTT.

The chain uses TRBV29-1 and TRBJ1-2, with 7 nucleotides matching TRBD1. This CDR3 contains 13 residues. The V gene end was trimmed by 6 bases and the J gene end by 3 bases; junction bases not matched to a gene: 7. Germline assignment: CDR1 SQVTM and CDR2 ANQGSEA. The CDR3 here is CSVPVQGYYGYTF. Here the CDR3 DNA reads TGCAGCGTCCCTGTACAGGGGTACTATGGCTACACCTTC.

The V call is TRBV29-1, the J call TRBJ2-1, with D possibly matching TRBD2 (5 bases). The CDR3 spans 14 residues. Per germline, CDR1 SQVTM and CDR2 ANQGSEA. The V end lost 5 bases, the J end lost 0 bases, and 11 bases lay between the germline ends. In DNA form, the CDR3 reads TGCAGCGTTCATCTGGGGAGCTCCTACAATGAGCAGTTCTTC. Protein product: CSVHLGSSYNEQFF.

The chain couples TRBV5-1 to TRBJ2-3; TRBD2 agrees at 12 bases. This CDR3 contains 14 residues. The V and J ends lost 4 bases and 13 bases, in that order; junction bases with no gene match: 10. CDR1 is SGHRS and CDR2 is YFSETQ in the germline V gene. CDR3 bases: TGCGCCAGCAGCCTAGCGACTAGCGGGGGCCCTGAGTATTTT. Translated: CASSLATSGGPEYF.

This rearrangement joins TRBV5-1 to TRBJ1-1, with a weak D call TRBD1 (6 bases). Trimming cost V 4 bases and J 0 bases, with 13 bases left between them. Germline CDR1 reads SGHRS; CDR2 reads YFSETQ. The CDR3 totals 15 residues. The CDR3 coding sequence is TGCGCCAGCAGCGCCGGGACAACCATGAACACTGAAGCTTTCTTT. Its protein product is CASSAGTTMNTEAFF.

The chain carries TRBV11-3 and TRBJ2-1; possibly TRBD2 for D (7 bases). The CDR3 totals 15 residues. Germline V gene sequence: CDR1 SGHNT, CDR2 YENEEA. Trimming shortened V by 2 bases and J by 2 bases, and 10 bases separated the two germline ends. The CDR3 sequence is CASSLRGGAYNEQFF. The CDR3 DNA is TGTGCCAGCAGCTTACGAGGGGGGGCCTACAATGAGCAGTTCTTC.

This rearrangement joins TRBV4-1 to TRBJ2-3; 10 bases agree with TRBD1. Looked up from germline, CDR1 is MGHRA and CDR2 is YSYEKL. This CDR3 has 16 residues. Trimming cost V 1 base and J 1 base; bases outside gene matches: 2. The CDR3 DNA reads TGCGCCAGCAGCCAAGGTGGGACAGGGGGCACAGATACGCAGTATTTT. This encodes CASSQGGTGGTDTQYF.

The sample holds a few counts of this clone. J is TRBJ2-7 and V is TRBV19; D perhaps matches TRBD1 (5 bases). Germline-derived CDR1 and CDR2 are LNHDA and SQIVND (reference sequence). The length of the CDR3 is 11 residues. Trimming pared 6 bases from V and 5 bases from J, leaving 8 bases between. CDR3 amino acids: CASRYRNEQYF. The DNA of the CDR3 is TGTGCCAGTAGATACAGGAACGAGCAGTACTTC.

This chain connects TRBV30 to TRBJ1-2, with 8 bases matching TRBD1. Trimming at V came to 2 bases and at J to 7 bases, leaving 6 bases not matched to a gene. CDR3 length equals 13 residues. Germline values: CDR1 GTSNPN, CDR2 SVGIG (reference sequence). This chain's CDR3 is CAWSYQGAFGYTF. CDR3 DNA sequence: TGTGCCTGGAGTTATCAGGGGGCGTTTGGCTACACCTTC.

This chain joins TRBV9 and TRBJ2-2; TRBD2 matches 8 bases. Trimming at V came to 4 bases and at J to 5 bases, leaving 10 bases not matched to a gene. CDR1 and CDR2 (germline): SGDLS, YYNGEE. CDR3 length equals 16 residues. The CDR3 DNA reads as TGTGCCAGCAGCTCTCGGGGCGGGGGGTCGACCGGGGAGCTGTTTTTT. Residues: CASSSRGGGSTGELFF.

The chain couples TRBV11-2 to TRBJ2-7; 7 bases are shared with TRBD1. Germline V CDR1 and CDR2: SGHAT, FQNNGV. This CDR3 comprises 14 residues. Trimming cost V 1 base and J 4 bases; bases outside gene matches: 4. The CDR3 coding sequence is TGTGCCAGCAGCTTAGGAGGGGGCGGTTACGAGCAGTACTTC. Its protein is CASSLGGGGYEQYF.